This TCR beta chain is drawn from a study of long-term antiretroviral therapy in people with HIV. V was trimmed by 6 bases and J by 10 bases, leaving 7 bases between them. The CDR3 has 10 residues. Germline lookup yields CDR1 SGHTA and CDR2 FQGNSA. On this clone itself: Antigen unknown.

At survey level, the immunoSEQ assay was run in its v3.0 version. Libraries were prepared by immunoSEQ multiplex PCR; TCRdb keeps only in-frame clonotypes and omits some of them. The sample lists around 32,000 clones; 97% were seen once. General observations from the study: The repertoire was dominated at all time points by clones expanded before ART.

There were no participants with HIV treated outside the United States. V is TRBV7-2 and J is TRBJ2-1; D remains ambiguous. This TCR was recovered from a man aged 30 to 45 with HIV. The sequencing used unsorted PBMCs, collected 7.6 years after starting antiretroviral therapy. This CDR3 reads CASSFNEQFF. The CDR3 nucleotides read TGTGCCAGCAGTTTTAACGAGCAGTTCTTC.